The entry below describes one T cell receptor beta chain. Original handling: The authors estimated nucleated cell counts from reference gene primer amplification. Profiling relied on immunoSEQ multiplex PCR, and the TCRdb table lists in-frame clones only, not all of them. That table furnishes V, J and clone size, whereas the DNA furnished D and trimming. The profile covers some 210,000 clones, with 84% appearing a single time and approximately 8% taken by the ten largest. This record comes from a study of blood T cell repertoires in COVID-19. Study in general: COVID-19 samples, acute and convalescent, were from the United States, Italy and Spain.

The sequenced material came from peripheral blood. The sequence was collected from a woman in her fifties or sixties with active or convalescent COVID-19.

For the CDR3, the DNA is TGTGCCAGCAGCAGCCGGGACAGGGGAACTGAAGCTTTCTTT. It specifies CASSSRDRGTEAFF. The chain uses TRBV3-1 (or the pseudogene TRBV3-2) and TRBJ1-1, with 10 bases aligning to TRBD1. Germline V CDR1 and CDR2: LGHDT, YNNKEL (reference sequence). The CDR3 loop spans 14 amino acids. J lost 5 bases, V lost 5 bases, and 5 bases had no gene match.